A selection of T cell receptor beta chains follows, all from one sample in a study of shared clonotypes between healthy human individuals. Some clones are missing from TCRdb's copy, which holds only in-frame ones; the method was immunoSEQ multiplex PCR. The sample shows roughly 600,000 clones, about 98% of them seen only once. The sample was naive CD8+ T cells sorted from blood. All receptors come from a man between 25 and 39 years old in good health. CDR3s include the opening cysteine and the closing phenylalanine or tryptophan. D genes are given only for firm matches. Clone size is stated in some rows and not others, as once, few, many or a class when expanded.

>TRBJ2-1|TRBV29-1|18|TRBD2|-
TGCAGCGTTCAAGGACTAGCGGGAGGGGAGGGCTCCTACAATGAGCAGTTCTTC
CSVQGLAGGEGSYNEQFF
>TRBJ1-4|TRBV5-5|18|TRBD1|-
TGTGCCAGCAGCTTGATGCAAACAGGGGAACTACCTAATGAAAAACTGTTTTTT
CASSLMQTGELPNEKLFF
>TRBJ1-5|TRBV18|15|-|-
TGTGCCAGCTCACCCACTGCCGCGGCCGATCAGCCCCAGCATTTT
CASSPTAAADQPQHF
>TRBJ2-7|TRBV14|14|TRBD2|-
TGTGCCAGCTCGCCGACTAGCGGCCCTTACGAGCAGTACTTC
CASSPTSGPYEQYF
>TRBJ2-7|TRBV29-1|12|TRBD1|-
TGCAGCGTTCGACAGGGGTCCTACGAGCAGTACTTC
CSVRQGSYEQYF
>TRBJ2-1|TRBV7-2|15|TRBD2|-
TGTGCCAGCAGCCAAAGCGGGAGTTCCTACAATGAGCAGTTCTTC
CASSQSGSSYNEQFF
>TRBJ2-2|TRBV7-7|16|TRBD2|-
TGTGCTAGCAGCGTCGCTTGGCGGGAGGGGACCGGGGAGCTGTTTTTT
CASSVAWREGTGELFF
>TRBJ2-2|TRBV7-9|14|-|-
TGTGCCAGCACCTTCGACACTCACACCGGGGAGCTGTTTTTT
CASTFDTHTGELFF
>TRBJ2-1|TRBV25-1|15|TRBD1|-
TGTGCCAGCAGTGGAAACAGGGGGTTCTCCAATGAGCAGTTCTTC
CASSGNRGFSNEQFF
>TRBJ2-7|TRBV7-2|14|-|-
TGTGCCAGCAGCCACCCGGACAGATACTACGAGCAGTACTTC
CASSHPDRYYEQYF
>TRBJ2-7|TRBV5-1|14|-|-
TGCGCCAGCAGCCTGGACAGTGGGGTCTACGAGCAGTACTTC
CASSLDSGVYEQYF
>TRBJ1-4|TRBV27|16|TRBD1|-
TGTGCCAGCAGTCCCCGGGACAGAGCCCTTAATGAAAAACTGTTTTTT
CASSPRDRALNEKLFF
>TRBJ2-5|TRBV5-4|16|TRBD2|-
TGTGCCAGCAGCTTAATAGTACTAGCGGGACAAGAGACCCAGTACTTC
CASSLIVLAGQETQYF
>TRBJ1-5|TRBV28|13|-|-
TGTGCCAGTACAGGCTCTCTAAATCAGCCCCAGCATTTT
CASTGSLNQPQHF
>TRBJ2-7|TRBV6-1|14|-|-
TGTGCCAGCGAAACGTATAGGGTTCCCTACGAGCAGTACTTC
CASETYRVPYEQYF
>TRBJ2-3|TRBV13|13|-|-
TGTGCCAGCAGCCGGACTAGCACAGATACGCAGTATTTT
CASSRTSTDTQYF
>TRBJ2-1|TRBV9|17|TRBD2|-
TGTGCCAGCAGCCCCGGGACTAGCGGGGGGGTATACAATGAGCAGTTCTTC
CASSPGTSGGVYNEQFF
>TRBJ2-1|TRBV11-2|16|TRBD2|-
TGTGCCAGCTATTCTCGGGGCCAGCGGGAGGCACATGAGCAGTTCTTC
CASYSRGQREAHEQFF
>TRBJ1-1|TRBV7-8|15|TRBD1|-
TGTGCCAGCAGCCCCGGGACAGGGGCCAACACTGAAGCTTTCTTT
CASSPGTGANTEAFF
>TRBJ2-7|TRBV27|14|TRBD2|-
TGTGCCAGCAGTTTCCGAGGACTAGCCGACGAGCAGTACTTC
CASSFRGLADEQYF
>TRBJ2-3|TRBV27|14|-|once
TGTGCCAGCAGTCCACACACTAGCACAGATACGCAGTATTTT
CASSPHTSTDTQYF
>TRBJ2-5|TRBV28|16|-|-
TGTGCCAGCAGTTTATCCCACGGTGGAGAAGAAGAGACCCAGTACTTC
CASSLSHGGEEETQYF
>TRBJ2-2|TRBV28|18|-|-
TGTGCCAGCAGTCCCACTTCTGGCGTTTCCTGGGAGAACGGGGAGCTGTTTTTT
CASSPTSGVSWENGELFF
>TRBJ2-1|TRBV21-1|16|-|-
TGTGCCAGCAGCAAAGTTAGACGAAGCTCCTACAATGAGCAGTTCTTC
CASSKVRRSSYNEQFF
>TRBJ1-5|TRBV29-1|16|-|-
TGCAGCGTTGTCGAATACGGTACTTTGGGCAATCAGCCCCAGCATTTT
CSVVEYGTLGNQPQHF
>TRBJ2-5|TRBV7-2|21|TRBD2|-
TGTGCCAGCAGCTTAGCCCGCCACGGACTAGCGGGAGATTCATGGCAAGAGACCCAGTACTTC
CASSLARHGLAGDSWQETQYF
>TRBJ1-5|TRBV2|15|TRBD1|-
TGTGCCAGCATGCAGGGGGATTCTAGCAATCAGCCCCAGCATTTT
CASMQGDSSNQPQHF
>TRBJ2-3|TRBV28|14|-|-
TGTGCCAGCAGTTGGGACACTTACACAGATACGCAGTATTTT
CASSWDTYTDTQYF
>TRBJ2-7|TRBV6-5|14|-|-
TGTGCCAGCAGCCTCGGGCAGGTTAACTACGAGCAGTACTTC
CASSLGQVNYEQYF
>TRBJ1-2|TRBV2|10|-|-
TGTGCCAGCAGTGGGTATGGCTACACCTTC
CASSGYGYTF
>TRBJ1-1|TRBV27|14|-|-
TGTGCCAGCAGTTTAACCAGGGTAGGCACTGAAGCTTTCTTT
CASSLTRVGTEAFF
>TRBJ2-7|TRBV21-1|19|-|-
TGTGCCAGCAGCAGAAGTGGTTTGAGCTTTCGTCCCAGCTCCTACGAGCAGTACTTC
CASSRSGLSFRPSSYEQYF
>TRBJ2-7|TRBV25-1|14|-|-
TGTGCCAGCCAAGGTCGTGGGGGCTCCTACGAGCAGTACTTC
CASQGRGGSYEQYF
>TRBJ1-2|TRBV7-9|15|TRBD1|-
TGTGCCAGCAGCCTATCGGGACAGGGAGACTATGGCTACACCTTC
CASSLSGQGDYGYTF